This passage covers 13 T cell receptor beta chains from one sample sequenced in a study of blood T cells in healthy people across ages. With a J-beta primer mix and a sample-barcoded 5' primer, a second PCR ran 7 to 11 cycles. MiXCR was run by TCRdb on the 5' RACE reads, yielding one entry per CDR3 protein. The repertoire holds some 710,000 distinct CDR3 sequences, with 22% as singletons. The sequenced sample was blood. Receptors originate from a man in his 70s in good health.

The chain employs TRBV7-9 and TRBJ2-1; 12 bases are shared with TRBD2. Germline assignment: CDR1 SEHNR and CDR2 FQNEAQ (reference sequence). This CDR3 is 15 amino acids long. V lost 8 bases to trimming and J lost 0 bases; unmatched junction nucleotides: 2. CDR3 region: CASLAGGSSYNEQFF. As DNA, the CDR3 is TGTGCCAGCCTAGCGGGGGGGAGCTCCTACAATGAGCAGTTCTTC.

This rearrangement joins TRBV20-1 to TRBJ2-5; D is perhaps TRBD2 (5 bases). The germline V gene has CDR1 DFQATT and CDR2 SNEGSKA (reference sequence). The ends were cut back, 6 bases at V and 0 bases at J, with 14 bases in the middle. CDR3 length: 14 residues. In DNA form, the CDR3 reads TGCAGTGCCTCCCCCCGGGGTTACCAAGAGACCCAGTACTTC. It translates to CSASPRGYQETQYF.

The chain recombines TRBV3-1 with TRBJ2-1, with TRBD2 matching over 7 bases. Germline-derived CDR1 and CDR2 are LGHDT and YNNKEL (reference sequence). The CDR3 consists of 15 residues. V lost 1 base to trimming and J lost 9 bases; unmatched junction nucleotides: 9. DNA of the CDR3: TGTGCCAGCAGCCAAGGGGTCGACGGGAGGCCTGAGCAGTTCTTC. Amino acids: CASSQGVDGRPEQFF.

CDR3 nucleotide sequence: TGTGCCAGCAGCTTAGATTTGGGAACCCGTTACGAGCAGTACTTC. It encodes CASSLDLGTRYEQYF. The rearrangement uses TRBV7-2 and TRBJ2-7; no clear D gene. Trimming left V 1 base short and J 4 bases short, with 14 bases between. This CDR3 has 15 amino acids. From germline, CDR1 is SGHTA and CDR2 FQGNSA.

The rearrangement joins TRBV5-1 to TRBJ2-3; 14 bases map to TRBD2. Trimming removed 4 bases from V and 2 bases from J; junction bases left unmatched: 6. The V gene's germline CDR1 is SGHRS and CDR2 YFSETQ. The CDR3 runs 17 residues. The CDR3: CASSPRTSGGFTDTQYF. The DNA for the CDR3 is TGCGCCAGCAGCCCACGGACTAGCGGGGGGTTCACAGATACGCAGTATTTT.

This chain uses TRBV4-3 with TRBJ2-3; TRBD2 agrees at 9 bases. The CDR3 loop spans 15 amino acids. Germline V gene sequence: CDR1 LGHNA, CDR2 YSLEER. The V and J ends lost 0 bases and 7 bases, in that order; junction bases with no gene match: 5. CDR3 protein: CASSQEKREANTQYF. The CDR3 DNA sequence: TGCGCCAGCAGCCAAGAAAAGCGGGAGGCGAATACGCAGTATTTT.

The chain couples TRBV27 to TRBJ2-1; tentative D call: TRBD1 (6 bases). With 7 bases removed from V and 1 base from J, the gap between germline ends came to 14 bases. The CDR3 length is 15 residues. CDR1 MNHEY and CDR2 SMNVEV come from the germline V gene (reference sequence). The CDR3 DNA is TGTGCCAGCAAACCAAACAGGGATTCCTACAATGAGCAGTTCTTC. Protein product: CASKPNRDSYNEQFF.

In this sample, this clonotype turned up a few times. The rearrangement joins TRBV6-2 or TRBV6-3 to TRBJ2-5; no clear D gene. The DNA end is a closer match to TRBJ2-7, so the J assignment may be wrong. This CDR3 contains 11 residues. Germline CDR1 MNHEY, CDR2 SVGEGT. CDR3 DNA sequence: TGTGCCAGCAGTTATTATCGCGAGCAGTACTTC. This translates into CASSYYREQYF.

V usage is TRBV14 and J usage is TRBJ1-2; weak D call: TRBD1 (6 bases). Germline lookup yields CDR1 SGHDN and CDR2 FVKESK. This CDR3 is built from 14 residues. Deletions cut 4 bases from V and 1 base from J, with 10 bases between. CDR3 loop: CASSLWTDNYGYTF. In nucleotides, the CDR3 is TGTGCCAGCAGCCTCTGGACAGATAACTATGGCTACACCTTC.

This clonotype was recorded a few times. This chain connects TRBV12-3 or TRBV12-4 to TRBJ1-5, with TRBD1 as a possible D gene (6 bases). V was cut by 3 bases and J by 2 bases, with 11 bases left in between. The CDR3 is 15 amino acids. CDR3 in amino acids: CASSFSGARNQPQHF. The CDR3 nucleotides read TGTGCCAGCAGTTTCTCGGGGGCCCGCAATCAGCCCCAGCATTTT.

This clonotype has more than one count but fewer than ten. The chain employs TRBV12-3 or TRBV12-4 and TRBJ2-7; D may be TRBD1 (6 bases). Trimming cost V 5 bases and J 5 bases, with 13 bases left between them. The CDR3 extends over 13 amino acids. The CDR3 region has the DNA TGTGCCAGCAGTCTCTCAGGGGCCCACGAGCAGTACGTC. This gives the protein CASSLSGAHEQYV.

The chain uses TRBV6-2 or TRBV6-3 and TRBJ2-5, with TRBD2 as a possible D gene (5 bases). TRBJ2-1 matches the DNA end more closely, so the J call is doubtful. Germline V gene data show CDR1 as MNHEY and CDR2 as SVGEGT. This CDR3 region has 11 residues. The CDR3 DNA sequence: TGTGCTTCCGGGCGGACGGGGGAGCAGTTCTTC. Encoded protein: CASGRTGEQFF.

The rearrangement joins TRBV2 to TRBJ2-5; tentative D call: TRBD1 (5 bases). Looked up from germline, CDR1 is SNHLY and CDR2 is FYNNEI. The CDR3 totals 14 residues. V gave up 6 bases and J gave up 0 bases, with 11 bases separating them. CDR3 in amino acids: CASSKATDQETQYF. CDR3 DNA sequence: TGTGCCAGCAGCAAGGCGACAGACCAAGAGACCCAGTACTTC.